This T cell receptor beta chain was sequenced in a study of T cell repertoires in cytomegalovirus infection (dated by TCRdb to the late 2010s). Concerning the study at large: The HLA type of each donor mattered for the analysis, because public TCR beta signatures pointed to carriage of CMV infection along with the matching HLA type. Here is what the overall study found, with its caveats: In both this cohort and an independent roughly 350-donor cohort, the cumulative frequency of public TCR beta family members distinguished carriers of CMV infection plus the relevant HLA type. The ex vivo response was dominated by HLA-C-restricted CMV-specific TCR beta clonotypes, and the single most frequent clonotype in two of eight donors was supplied by these HLA-C-restricted clonotypes.

The CDR3 contains 15 residues, cysteine and phenylalanine counted. Left in the record is the CDR3 DNA by itself, 45 bases read in frame from the first base. V gives up 4 bases and J gives up 0 bases, and the segment between their germline ends measures 10 bases. CDR1 is given as KGHSH and CDR2 as LQKENI, both from the germline V gene. For sequencing, an Illumina HiSeq 1500 was employed. The raw public reads went through TCRdb reprocessing: fastp at Q25, MiXCR clone calling, in-frame beta chains kept. Each CDR3 protein appears once, grouped with its most common genes and DNA. The sample table shows about 190,000 distinct CDR3 sequences, and less than 9.5% are seen once. Roughly 5% of the sample is in the top ten clones. About this clonotype itself: The antigen it recognizes is unknown. The record has no base qualities; no much larger clone is one base away.

This clonotype was sampled from a human donor in good health (CMV status not recorded). Some clones in this sample may be carry-over from other donors' samples. The sequence joins TRBV18 to TRBJ2-4; TRBD2 might be the D gene, on 6 matching bases. The material sequenced was PBMCs. The DNA sequence is given as TGTGCCAGCTCACAAGATAGCGGAGCCAAAAACATTCAGTACTTC. Its protein product is CASSQDSGAKNIQYF.